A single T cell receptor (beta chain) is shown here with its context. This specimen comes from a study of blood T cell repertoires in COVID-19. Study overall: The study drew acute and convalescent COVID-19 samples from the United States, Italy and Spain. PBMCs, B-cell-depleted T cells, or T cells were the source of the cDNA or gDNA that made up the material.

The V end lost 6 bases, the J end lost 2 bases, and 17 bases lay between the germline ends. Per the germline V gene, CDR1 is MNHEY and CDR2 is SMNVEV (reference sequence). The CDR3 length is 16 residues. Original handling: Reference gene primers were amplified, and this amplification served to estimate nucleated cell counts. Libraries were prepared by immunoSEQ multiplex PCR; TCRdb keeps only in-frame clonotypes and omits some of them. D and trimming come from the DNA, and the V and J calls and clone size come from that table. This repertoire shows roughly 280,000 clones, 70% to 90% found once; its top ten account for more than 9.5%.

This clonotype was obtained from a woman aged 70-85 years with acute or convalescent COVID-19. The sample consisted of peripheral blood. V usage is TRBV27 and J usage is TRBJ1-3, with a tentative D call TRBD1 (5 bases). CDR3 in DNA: TGTGCCAGCAGCTCACTGGTGGGGGGGGCTGGAAACACCATATATTTT. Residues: CASSSLVGGAGNTIYF.